This T cell receptor (beta chain) is from a study of blood T cells in healthy people across ages. Study at large: When template switching was applied, about one barcoded beta molecule was captured per two T cells.

The table lists this clonotype with a few counts. It was with a sample-barcoded 5' primer and a J-beta primer mix that a second PCR of roughly 7 to 12 cycles was run. Researchers report that each sample yielded at least 2.5 million CDR3-containing paired-end reads. TCRdb re-called the 5' RACE reads through MiXCR, storing one row per CDR3 protein. The sample gives around 800,000 distinct CDR3 sequences, around two fifths of which show up once; nearly 20% is in the top ten. The CDR3 runs 16 residues. Germline values: CDR1 SGHRS, CDR2 YFSETQ. V shed 4 bases, J shed 0 bases, and the junction held 2 bases outside the gene matches.

The chain joins TRBV5-1 to TRBJ2-1, with 12 bases aligning to TRBD1. This receptor was identified in a man between 60 and 70 years old in good health. The sequenced sample was blood. The CDR3 sequence: CASSTGQGASYNEQFF. The CDR3 DNA is TGCGCCAGCAGCACGGGACAGGGGGCCTCCTACAATGAGCAGTTCTTC.